The rows below give T cell receptor beta chains drawn from one sample of a study of blood T cell repertoires in COVID-19. The protocol was immunoSEQ multiplex PCR, while the TCRdb copy is restricted to in-frame clones and leaves out a portion. The profile shows over 200,000 clones, 80% to 90% of them singletons. The sample taken for sequencing was PBMCs or T cells enriched from blood (not recorded which). The receptors were sampled from a man in his late teens or twenties with acute COVID-19. Each CDR3 is given with its conserved first and last residue.

V gene | CDR3 protein
TRBV6-2/TRBV6-3 | CASSSQGTDTQYF
TRBV6-5 | CASSYRTSGTYEQYF
TRBV6-5 | CASSYEGATDTQYF
TRBV30 | CAWEMTGSEQYF
TRBV30 | CAGVTGTSGPYEQYF
TRBV27 | CASSFGTPYNEQFF
TRBV7-3 | CASSLLAGGNMEQFF
TRBV9 | CASSVVAGWSTEAFF
TRBV7-2 | CAEEREDADTQYF
TRBV5-5 | CASSPFRGESYGYTF
TRBV11-1 | CASSETVYGYTF
TRBV5-1 | CASSLAVWQANTEAFF
TRBV9 | CASSVDGREYEQYF
TRBV28 | CASQGGQGNSPLHF
TRBV20-1 | CSASGLADQETQYF
TRBV28 | CASSLLGGDTEAFF
TRBV14 | CASRQDVREGNTIYF
TRBV27 | CASSPGTGNYNEQFF
TRBV2 | CATHRDPTNSPLHF
TRBV9 | CASSLRGGEAFF
TRBV7-8 | CASSRQRLAGSYEQYF
TRBV6-5 | CASSLTGNYGYTF
TRBV4-1 | CASSQGALAGRESSYNEQFF
TRBV6-2/TRBV6-3 | CASSQDSLNTEAFF
TRBV2 | CASSEALLAGSYEQYF
TRBV6-2/TRBV6-3 | CASSTRPWTGDYEQYF
TRBV20-1 | CSAKRDGYTF
TRBV7-2 | CASSLGQPGTGELFF
TRBV28 | CASSLSGGPGTDTQYF
TRBV5-1 | CASSLGDRGYSNQPQHF
TRBV13 | CASSLEGFRENTEAFF
TRBV7-9 | CASSLGAGTDTQYF
TRBV28 | CASSLSVETQYF
TRBV7-3 | CASSQQGDTDTQYF
TRBV30 | CAWSDLGGGFTGELFF
TRBV28 | CASISPIARPPYEQYF
TRBV11-2 | CASSLGASGPLGETQYF
TRBV7-9 | CASSLLRWTSDTQYF
TRBV28 | CASSLSGRETDTQYF
TRBV4-2 | CASSQMTGRVNTEAFF
TRBV5-1 | CASSEKQGATVEQYF
TRBV6-6 | CASTKVTGEKLFF
TRBV11-3 | CASSSREDPGTQYF
TRBV6-5 | CASSWGQQVYEQYF
TRBV11-3 | CASSGRDRDIYEQYF
TRBV19 | CASSIIQGRKNEQFF
TRBV7-2 | CASSSGTGHTDTQYF
TRBV6-2/TRBV6-3 | CASSYAATGNEQFF
TRBV5-6 | CASSAGQGAYGNTIYF
TRBV27 | CASSLISTSRNEQYF
TRBV19 | CASSRLWSADTQYF
TRBV6-2/TRBV6-3 | CASSPHADRNTEAFF
TRBV7-8 | CASSSYRERSGNQPQHF